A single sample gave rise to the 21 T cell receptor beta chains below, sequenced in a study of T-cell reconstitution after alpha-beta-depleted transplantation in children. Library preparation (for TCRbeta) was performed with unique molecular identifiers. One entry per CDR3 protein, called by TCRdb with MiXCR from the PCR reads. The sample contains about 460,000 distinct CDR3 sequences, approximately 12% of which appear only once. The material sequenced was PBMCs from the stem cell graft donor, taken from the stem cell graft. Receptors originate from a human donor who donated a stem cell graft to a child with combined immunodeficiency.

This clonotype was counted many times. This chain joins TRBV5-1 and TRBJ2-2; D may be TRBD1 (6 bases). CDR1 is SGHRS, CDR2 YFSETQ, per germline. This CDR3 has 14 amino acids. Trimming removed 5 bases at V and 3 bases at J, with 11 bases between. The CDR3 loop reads CASRLDSYTGELFF. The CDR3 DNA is TGCGCCAGCAGACTGGACAGTTACACCGGGGAGCTGTTTTTT.

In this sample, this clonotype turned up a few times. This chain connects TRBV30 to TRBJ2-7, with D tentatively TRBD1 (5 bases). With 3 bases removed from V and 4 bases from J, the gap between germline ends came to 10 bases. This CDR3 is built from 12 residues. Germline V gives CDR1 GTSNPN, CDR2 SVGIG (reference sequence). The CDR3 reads CAWSVQGYEQYF. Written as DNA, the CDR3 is TGTGCCTGGAGCGTCCAGGGATACGAGCAGTACTTC.

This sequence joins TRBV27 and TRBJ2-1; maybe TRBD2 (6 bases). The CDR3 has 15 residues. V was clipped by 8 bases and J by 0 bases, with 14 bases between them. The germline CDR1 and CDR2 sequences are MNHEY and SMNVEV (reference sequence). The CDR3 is CASGFRDSSYNEQFF. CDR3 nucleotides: TGTGCCAGCGGGTTCCGGGACTCCTCCTACAATGAGCAGTTCTTC.

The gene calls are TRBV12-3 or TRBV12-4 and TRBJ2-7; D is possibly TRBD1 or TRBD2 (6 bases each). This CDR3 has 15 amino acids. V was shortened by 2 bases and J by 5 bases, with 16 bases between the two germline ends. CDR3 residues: CASSLRPGAGHEQYF. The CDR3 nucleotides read TGTGCCAGCAGTTTACGCCCGGGGGCCGGGCACGAGCAGTACTTC.

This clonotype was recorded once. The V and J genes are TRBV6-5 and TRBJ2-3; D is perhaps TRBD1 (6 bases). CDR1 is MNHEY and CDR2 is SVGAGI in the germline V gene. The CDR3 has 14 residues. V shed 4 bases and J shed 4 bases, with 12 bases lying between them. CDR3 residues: CASSSTGPADTQYF. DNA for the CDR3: TGTGCCAGCAGTTCCACAGGGCCGGCAGATACGCAGTATTTT.

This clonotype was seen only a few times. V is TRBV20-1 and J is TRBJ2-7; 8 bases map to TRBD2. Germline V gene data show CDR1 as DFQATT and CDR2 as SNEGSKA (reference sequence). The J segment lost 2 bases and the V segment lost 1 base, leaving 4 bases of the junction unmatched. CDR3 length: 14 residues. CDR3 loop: CSARAQRGPYEQYF. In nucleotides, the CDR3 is TGCAGTGCTAGAGCCCAGCGGGGGCCCTACGAGCAGTACTTC.

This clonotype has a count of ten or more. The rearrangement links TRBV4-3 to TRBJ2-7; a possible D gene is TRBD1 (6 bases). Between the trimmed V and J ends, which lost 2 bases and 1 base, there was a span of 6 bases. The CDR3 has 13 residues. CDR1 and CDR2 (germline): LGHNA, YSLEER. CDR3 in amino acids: CASSQTGSYEQYF. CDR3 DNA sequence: TGCGCCAGCAGCCAAACAGGGTCCTACGAGCAGTACTTC.

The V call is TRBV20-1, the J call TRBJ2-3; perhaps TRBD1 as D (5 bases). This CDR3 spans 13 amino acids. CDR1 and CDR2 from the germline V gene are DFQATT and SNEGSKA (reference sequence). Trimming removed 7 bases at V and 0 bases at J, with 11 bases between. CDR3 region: CSGGLGSTDTQYF. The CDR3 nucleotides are TGCAGTGGGGGCCTGGGAAGCACAGATACGCAGTATTTT.

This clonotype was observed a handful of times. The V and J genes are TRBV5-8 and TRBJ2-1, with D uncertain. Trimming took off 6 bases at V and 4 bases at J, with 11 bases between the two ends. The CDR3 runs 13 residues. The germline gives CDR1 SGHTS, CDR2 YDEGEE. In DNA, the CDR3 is TGTGCCAGCACCCAGGTAGGGTACAATGAGCAGTTCTTC. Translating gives CASTQVGYNEQFF.

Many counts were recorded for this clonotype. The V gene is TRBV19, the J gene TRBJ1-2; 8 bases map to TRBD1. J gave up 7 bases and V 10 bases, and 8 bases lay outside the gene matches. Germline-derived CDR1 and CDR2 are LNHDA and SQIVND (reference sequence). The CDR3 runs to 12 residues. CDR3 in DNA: TGTGCCACCCCGACAGGGGATGGTGGCTACACCTTC. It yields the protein CATPTGDGGYTF.

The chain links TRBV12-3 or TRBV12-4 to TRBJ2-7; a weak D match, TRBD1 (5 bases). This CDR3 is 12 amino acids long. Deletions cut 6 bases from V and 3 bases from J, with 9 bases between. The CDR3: CASRAQGYEQYF. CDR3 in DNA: TGTGCCAGCAGGGCTCAGGGCTACGAGCAGTACTTC.

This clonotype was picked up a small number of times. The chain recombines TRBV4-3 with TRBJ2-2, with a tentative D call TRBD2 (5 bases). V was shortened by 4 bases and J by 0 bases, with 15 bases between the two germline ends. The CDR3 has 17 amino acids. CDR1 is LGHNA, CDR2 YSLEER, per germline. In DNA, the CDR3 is TGCGCCAGCAGCCTCAGGCTAATGACTACGAACACCGGGGAGCTGTTTTTT. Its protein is CASSLRLMTTNTGELFF.

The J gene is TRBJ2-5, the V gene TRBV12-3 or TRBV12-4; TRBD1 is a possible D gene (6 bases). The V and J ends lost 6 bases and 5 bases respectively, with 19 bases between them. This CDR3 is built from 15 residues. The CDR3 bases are TGTGCCAGCAGCCGTCGACAGGAGGAAGGGGAGACCCAGTACTTC. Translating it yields CASSRRQEEGETQYF.

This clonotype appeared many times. In DNA form, the CDR3 reads TGCGCCAGCAGCCGAACAGGGACCGGGGGAAACACCATATATTTT. Translation: CASSRTGTGGNTIYF. The genes are TRBV5-1 and TRBJ1-3; D perhaps matches TRBD1 (6 bases). Per germline, CDR1 SGHRS and CDR2 YFSETQ. CDR3 length: 15 residues. Trimming left V 4 bases short and J 4 bases short, with 15 bases between.

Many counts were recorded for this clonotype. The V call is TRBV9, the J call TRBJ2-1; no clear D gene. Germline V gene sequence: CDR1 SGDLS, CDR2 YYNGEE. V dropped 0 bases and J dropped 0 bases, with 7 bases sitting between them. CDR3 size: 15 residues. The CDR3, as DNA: TGTGCCAGCAGCGTAGAGTCGGGCTCCTACAATGAGCAGTTCTTC. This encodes CASSVESGSYNEQFF. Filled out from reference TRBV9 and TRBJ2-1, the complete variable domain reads DSGVTQTPKHLITATGQRVTLRCSPRSGDLSVYWYQQSLDQGLQFLIQYYNGEERAKGNILERFSAQQFPDLHSELNLSSLELGDSALYFCASSVESGSYNEQFFGPGTRLTVL.

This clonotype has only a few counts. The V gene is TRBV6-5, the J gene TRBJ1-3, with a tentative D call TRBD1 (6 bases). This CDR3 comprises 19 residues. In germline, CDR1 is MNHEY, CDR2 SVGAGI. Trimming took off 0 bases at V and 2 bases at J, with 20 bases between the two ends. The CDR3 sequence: CASSYSHLSTGNAGNTIYF. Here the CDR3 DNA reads TGTGCCAGCAGTTACTCGCACCTCTCAACAGGGAACGCTGGAAACACCATATATTTT.

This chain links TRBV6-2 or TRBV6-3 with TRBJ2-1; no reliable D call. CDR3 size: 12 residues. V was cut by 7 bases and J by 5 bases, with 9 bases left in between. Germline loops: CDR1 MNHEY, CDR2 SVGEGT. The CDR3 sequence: CASTNSDNEQFF. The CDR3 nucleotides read TGTGCCAGCACAAACAGCGACAATGAGCAGTTCTTC.

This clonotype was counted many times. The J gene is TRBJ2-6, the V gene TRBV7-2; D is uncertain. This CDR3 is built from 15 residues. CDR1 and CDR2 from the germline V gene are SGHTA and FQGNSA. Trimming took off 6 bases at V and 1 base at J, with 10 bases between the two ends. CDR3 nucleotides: TGTGCCAGCAGTTTGGGCGGTTCTGGGGCCAACGTCCTGACTTTC. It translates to CASSLGGSGANVLTF.

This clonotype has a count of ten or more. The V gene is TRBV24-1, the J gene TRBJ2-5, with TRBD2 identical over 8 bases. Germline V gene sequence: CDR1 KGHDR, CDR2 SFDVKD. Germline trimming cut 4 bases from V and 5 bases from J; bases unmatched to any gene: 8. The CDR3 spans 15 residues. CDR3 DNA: TGTGCCACCAGTGACGCAGCGGGAGCCGGGGAGACCCAGTACTTC. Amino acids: CATSDAAGAGETQYF.

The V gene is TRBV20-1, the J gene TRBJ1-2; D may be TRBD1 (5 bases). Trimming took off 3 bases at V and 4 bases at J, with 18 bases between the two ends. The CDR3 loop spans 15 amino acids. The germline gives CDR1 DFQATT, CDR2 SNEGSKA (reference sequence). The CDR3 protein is CSASDSRGWIYGYTF. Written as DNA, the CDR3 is TGCAGTGCTAGCGATAGTAGGGGCTGGATCTATGGCTACACCTTC.

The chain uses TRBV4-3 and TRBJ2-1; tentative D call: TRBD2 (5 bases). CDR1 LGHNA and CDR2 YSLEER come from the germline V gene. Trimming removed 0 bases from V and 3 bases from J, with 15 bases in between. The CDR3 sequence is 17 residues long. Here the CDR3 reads CASSQELRRAVYNEQFF. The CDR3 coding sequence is TGCGCCAGCAGCCAAGAATTAAGGCGGGCGGTCTACAATGAGCAGTTCTTC.